Following are 22 T cell receptor beta chains from one sample sequenced in a study of post-analysis software for immune sequencing data. Researchers reported that TCR beta cDNA libraries carried unique molecular identifiers. TCRdb called the PCR reads again in MiXCR, with one record for every CDR3 protein. The sample consists of hundreds of thousands of distinct CDR3 sequences, roughly 27% of them appearing once. For these receptors, no antigen is known. Study-wide points: Controls had lower frequencies than patients of 4 or 5 TRBV segments, which included TRBV5-6, TRBV5-1 and TRBV20-1.

The sample taken for sequencing was blood. These receptors came from a girl aged 5-17 years with multiple sclerosis.

This chain uses TRBV10-3 with TRBJ2-7; the match to TRBD2 covers 13 bases. V trimming: 5 bases; J trimming: 5 bases; junction bases outside the gene matches: 9. The germline V gene encodes CDR1 ENHRY and CDR2 SYGVKD. The CDR3 runs 16 residues. The CDR3 coding sequence is TGTGCCATCAGTATCACCCGGACTAGCGGGAGTGACGAGCAGTACTTC. Translation gives CAISITRTSGSDEQYF.

A few counts support this clonotype. This sequence joins TRBV5-5 and TRBJ1-4; 9 bases are a match to TRBD1. The junction had 7 bases not matched to a gene; V was cut back by 4 bases and J by 3 bases. Germline V gene sequence: CDR1 SGHKS, CDR2 YYEKEE (reference sequence). This CDR3 has 16 residues. The CDR3 region is CASSPGQGSANEKLFF. The CDR3 DNA follows: TGTGCCAGCAGCCCCGGACAGGGGTCAGCTAATGAAAAACTGTTTTTT. Complete variable domain (other parts from reference TRBV5-5 and TRBJ1-4): DAGVTQSPTHLIKTRGQQVTLRCSPISGHKSVSWYQQVLGQGPQFIFQYYEKEERGRGNFPDRFSARQFPNYSSELNVNALLLGDSALYLCASSPGQGSANEKLFFGSGTQLSVL.

The sample holds a few counts of this clonotype. The V gene is TRBV27, the J gene TRBJ2-1, with D perhaps given as TRBD1 or TRBD2 (7 bases each). Germline CDR1 and CDR2: MNHEY and SMNVEV (reference sequence). V was pared by 5 bases and J by 8 bases, with 16 bases between. The CDR3 consists of 14 residues. CDR3 amino acids: CASSLNRGGDEQFF. The CDR3 region has the DNA TGTGCCAGCAGTCTGAACAGGGGAGGGGATGAGCAGTTCTTC.

This chain links TRBV28 with TRBJ2-7; weak D call: TRBD1 (5 bases). Trimming stripped 6 bases from V and 5 bases from J, with 11 bases between. The germline gives CDR1 MDHEN, CDR2 SYDVKM. CDR3 length: 12 residues. The DNA of the CDR3 is TGTGCCAGCAGGGGGCTGGGTAACGAGCAGTACTTC. It encodes CASRGLGNEQYF.

J is TRBJ1-5 and V is TRBV27; TRBD1 might be the D (5 bases). V was pared by 2 bases and J by 5 bases, with 16 bases between. In germline, CDR1 is MNHEY, CDR2 SMNVEV (reference sequence). This CDR3 comprises 16 residues. The CDR3 coding sequence is TGTGCCAGCAGTTTAGGTGCAGGGCGGGACGATCAGCCCCAGCATTTT. It encodes CASSLGAGRDDQPQHF.

The V and J genes are TRBV29-1 and TRBJ2-3; 11 bases align to TRBD2. Germline lookup yields CDR1 SQVTM and CDR2 ANQGSEA. The CDR3 is 13 residues long. CDR3 DNA sequence: TGCAGTGTACTAGCGGGAGAGTTTGATACGCAGTATTTT. Translation: CSVLAGEFDTQYF.

This clonotype came up a few times. Since a much larger clone is just one base distant, this may be a read error. Because the CDR3's place on the DNA is in doubt, the DNA is left out and the CDR3 is given as listed by TCRdb. CDR3 protein: CASSEEVGSGANVRTF. The V call is TRBV6-1, the J call TRBJ2-6. From germline, CDR1 is MNHNS and CDR2 SASEGT. The CDR3 contains 16 residues when both ends are counted.

This chain's CDR3 is CASSWAGTETEAFF. The CDR3 nucleotides read TGTGCCAGCAGCTGGGCCGGGACAGAGACTGAAGCTTTCTTT. The chain joins TRBV5-5 to TRBJ1-1; 7 bases agree with TRBD1. J was trimmed by 5 bases and V by 3 bases; bases with no gene match: 7. This CDR3 region has 14 residues. The germline gives CDR1 SGHKS, CDR2 YYEKEE (reference sequence).

This clonotype was detected many times. V and J are TRBV10-3 and TRBJ2-1, with 9 nucleotides matching TRBD2. J lost 0 bases, V lost 10 bases, and 7 bases had no gene match. CDR1 and CDR2 (germline): ENHRY, SYGVKD. CDR3 length equals 15 residues. The CDR3 bases are TGTGCCACCCACCTAGCGGGGAGCTCCTACAATGAGCAGTTCTTC. It is translated as CATHLAGSSYNEQFF.

The CDR3 DNA sequence: TGTGCCAGCAGCCTGACCCCCGAGAGCACTGAAGCTTTCTTT. Protein: CASSLTPESTEAFF. The J gene is TRBJ1-1, the V gene TRBV6-1; no firm D call. The CDR3 is made up of 14 amino acids. The V end lost 6 bases, the J end lost 4 bases, and 15 bases lay between the germline ends. Germline V CDR1 and CDR2: MNHNS, SASEGT.

The V and J genes are TRBV20-1 and TRBJ1-1; D perhaps matches TRBD1 (5 bases). V lost 1 base and J 1 base, leaving 13 bases between the germline ends. The CDR3 length is 15 residues. Germline V gene lookup returns CDR1 DFQATT and CDR2 SNEGSKA (reference sequence). CDR3 sequence: CSARAVDSKNTEAFF. The CDR3 DNA is TGCAGTGCTAGAGCTGTCGACAGTAAGAACACTGAAGCTTTCTTT.

This clonotype was found a few times. V is TRBV20-1 and J is TRBJ1-4, with TRBD1 identical over 8 bases. The CDR3 runs 14 residues. Trimming removed 4 bases from V and 7 bases from J; junction bases left unmatched: 8. The germline CDR1 and CDR2 sequences are DFQATT and SNEGSKA (reference sequence). The CDR3 loop reads CSANDRGRGEKLFF. In nucleotides, the CDR3 is TGCAGTGCTAACGACAGGGGACGAGGTGAAAAACTGTTTTTT.

This clonotype was detected only a few times. A read error may produce the germline difference seen at one junction end. The chain has TRBV12-3 or TRBV12-4 and TRBJ1-1, with 10 bases aligning to TRBD1. This CDR3 region has 14 residues. The CDR3 DNA follows: TGTGCCAGCAGTTTTGACAGGGGGCTAACTGAAGCTTTTTTT. Its protein is CASSFDRGLTEAFF.

The table lists this clonotype with a few counts. The gene calls are TRBV5-1 and TRBJ2-7; a weak D match, TRBD1 (6 bases). The CDR3 is made up of 16 amino acids. V dropped 0 bases and J dropped 0 bases, with 13 bases sitting between them. From germline, CDR1 is SGHRS and CDR2 YFSETQ. DNA for the CDR3: TGCGCCAGCAGCTTGGACGGACAGTTTAGCTCCTACGAGCAGTACTTC. Residues: CASSLDGQFSSYEQYF.

Concerning this clonotype itself: Without the conserved terminal phenylalanine or tryptophan, this CDR3 likely stems from a read error. The CDR3 reads CSARPNGGLRPNEQYC. The CDR3 region has the DNA TGCAGTGCTAGGCCCAACGGTGGACTACGCCCTAACGAGCAGTACTGC. The chain combines TRBV20-1 with TRBJ2-7; weak D call: TRBD2 (6 bases). The germline V gene encodes CDR1 DFQATT and CDR2 SNEGSKA (reference sequence). With 3 bases removed from V and 5 bases from J, the gap between germline ends came to 23 bases. The CDR3 has 16 amino acids.

This clonotype was observed a handful of times. The chain couples TRBV7-2 to TRBJ1-6; D possibly corresponds to TRBD1 (6 bases). The CDR3 has 15 residues. V shed 5 bases and J shed 5 bases, with 13 bases lying between them. The V gene's germline CDR1 is SGHTA and CDR2 FQGNSA. The CDR3 spells CASSPSGGNNSPLHF. The CDR3 DNA reads as TGTGCCAGCAGCCCCTCGGGGGGCAATAATTCACCCCTCCACTTT.

The chain recombines TRBV7-2 with TRBJ1-6; TRBD1 is a possible D gene (5 bases). The germline V gene has CDR1 SGHTA and CDR2 FQGNSA. This CDR3 comprises 13 residues. Trimming took 5 bases from V and 7 from J, leaving 9 bases between them. The CDR3 DNA follows: TGTGCCAGCAGCGGTCGACAGAATTCACCCCTCCACTTT. It encodes CASSGRQNSPLHF.

V and J are TRBV7-9 and TRBJ2-5; no reliable D call. The better agreement between TRBJ2-7 and the DNA end casts doubt on the J call. CDR1 and CDR2 (germline): SEHNR, FQNEAQ (reference sequence). This CDR3 is 14 amino acids long. The CDR3 bases are TGTGCCAGCAGCGCGGCTGGCAAGACCTACGAGCAGTACTTC. As protein: CASSAAGKTYEQYF.

The rearrangement links TRBV7-9 to TRBJ2-4; D might be TRBD1 or TRBD2, each matching 5 bases. V dropped 2 bases and J dropped 11 bases, with 19 bases sitting between them. Germline assignment: CDR1 SEHNR and CDR2 FQNEAQ (reference sequence). The CDR3 has 15 residues. The DNA for the CDR3 is TGTGCCAGCAGCTTACCGGGACGCATTCCATTGGTTCAGTACTTC. Encoded protein: CASSLPGRIPLVQYF.

Concerning this clonotype: This may arise from a read error, as a much more abundant clone is one base away. Given the absence of the conserved phenylalanine or tryptophan at the CDR3 end, a read error is likely. V is TRBV7-2 and J is TRBJ2-1; perhaps TRBD2 as D (6 bases). The germline V and J ends were trimmed by 3 bases and 9 bases, with 18 bases remaining between them. This CDR3 comprises 15 residues. Looked up from germline, CDR1 is SGHTA and CDR2 is FQGNSA. The chain's CDR3 is CASSFEGGLSGEQFL. For the CDR3, the DNA is TGTGCCAGCAGCTTCGAGGGAGGACTCTCCGGTGAGCAGTTCTTA.

The CDR3 DNA follows: TGCAGCGCCGCAGGGGACAGGGAAGGTGGCTACACCTTC. This codes for CSAAGDREGGYTF. This rearrangement joins TRBV29-1 to TRBJ1-2; 9 bases map to TRBD1. Unmatched junction bases numbered 10, after V lost 7 bases and J lost 7 bases. This CDR3 has 13 amino acids. CDR1 SQVTM and CDR2 ANQGSEA come from the germline V gene.

This clonotype occurred a few times. This chain connects TRBV7-2 to TRBJ2-3; D is ambiguous. V shed 5 bases and J shed 7 bases, with 13 bases lying between them. CDR3 size: 13 residues. Per the germline V gene, CDR1 is SGHTA and CDR2 is FQGNSA. The CDR3 nucleotides are TGTGCCAGCAGCCCCGGAACGCGGTATACGCAGTATTTT. Translating gives CASSPGTRYTQYF.